What follows is one T cell receptor (beta chain) and its context. Germline V CDR1 and CDR2: MGHDK, SYGVNS. The CDR3 is 15 amino acids. Trimming left V 3 bases short and J 1 base short, with 10 bases between. This specimen comes from a study of shared clonotypes between healthy human individuals. For the study at large: CD8 memory received one plate per donor, CD8 naive two, CD4 memory three and CD4 naive three.

Using immunoSEQ multiplex PCR, the repertoire was profiled, and TCRdb retains in-frame clones only, with some absent. The sample includes approximately 740,000 clones, around 93% of them seen just once. Naive CD8 cells comprised CD45RO-negative, CCR7-positively selected cells, excluding terminally differentiated effector memory CD45RA+ cells. The sequencing sample was made of naive CD8+ T cells sorted from blood. This chain joins TRBV25-1 and TRBJ2-1; unclear D gene. This clonotype was obtained from a man between 25 and 39 years old in good health. CDR3 DNA: TGTGCCAGCAGTGACTTGGGCGGTTCCTACAATGAGCAGTTCTTC. Translation gives CASSDLGGSYNEQFF.